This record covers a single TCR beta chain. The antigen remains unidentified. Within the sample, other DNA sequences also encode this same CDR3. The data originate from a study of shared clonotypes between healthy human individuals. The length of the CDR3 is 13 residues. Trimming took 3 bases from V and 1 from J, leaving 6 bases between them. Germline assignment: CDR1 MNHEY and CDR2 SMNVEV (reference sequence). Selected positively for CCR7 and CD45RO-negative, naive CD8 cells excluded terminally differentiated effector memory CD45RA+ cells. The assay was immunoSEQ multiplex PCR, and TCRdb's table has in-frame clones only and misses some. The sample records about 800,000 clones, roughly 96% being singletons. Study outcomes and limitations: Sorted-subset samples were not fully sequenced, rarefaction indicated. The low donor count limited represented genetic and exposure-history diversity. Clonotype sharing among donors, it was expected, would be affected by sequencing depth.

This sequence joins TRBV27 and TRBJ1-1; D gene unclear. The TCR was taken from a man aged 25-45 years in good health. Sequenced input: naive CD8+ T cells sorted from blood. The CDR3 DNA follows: TGTGCCAGCAGTTTGTGGGAGAACACTGAAGCTTTCTTT. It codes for CASSLWENTEAFF.